There are many counts of the clone carrying this TCR beta chain. Its antigen is as yet unknown. This sample is drawn from a study of T cells in Graves' hyperthyroidism and ophthalmopathy. The wider study: Sampling of peripheral blood happened at initial diagnosis, prior to any treatment. Findings of the study overall: Most thyroid-expanded clonotypes above 0.001 were also found in blood.

From RNA transcripts, TCR beta CDR3 regions were amplified. When the TCR CDR3 underwent first-round RT-PCR, the HTBI primer set was used. MiXCR was run by TCRdb on the multiplex PCR reads, yielding one entry per CDR3 protein. Of hundreds of thousands of distinct CDR3 sequences listed, around 22% are singletons. V was clipped by 4 bases and J by 1 base, with 8 bases between them. The CDR3 runs 14 residues. Germline loops: CDR1 SEHNR, CDR2 FQNEAQ (reference sequence). Diagnosis relied on clinical symptoms, serum thyroxine and TRAb, thyroid ultrasound and orbital computed tomography. The PBMCs studied were ones that came from 10 ml fresh peripheral blood.

Material for sequencing was blood. V gene TRBV7-9 combines with J gene TRBJ2-4; D remains unclear. The sequence was collected from a woman in her 30s with Graves' ophthalmopathy. The CDR3 loop reads CASSSPEAKNIQYF. DNA for the CDR3: TGTGCCAGCAGCTCCCCGGAGGCCAAAAACATTCAGTACTTC.